This T cell receptor beta chain stems from a study of tumor and adjacent non-tumor tissue in lung cancer. Study-wide background: Histology: 12 adenocarcinoma, a couple of squamous cell carcinoma, 1 small cell lung cancer.

This CDR3 is built from 14 residues. Germline V CDR1 and CDR2: LGHNA, YNFKEQ. With V trimmed by 0 bases and J by 2 bases, 1 base remained unmatched. This sample's RNA came from whole unsorted tissue. This non-tumor lung sample came from over 3 cm beyond the tumor edge. A modified ARM-PCR protocol with three rounds of nested PCR amplified TCRbeta. MiXCR, applied by TCRdb to the multiplex PCR reads, yields one record per CDR3 protein. The sample carries about 67,000 distinct CDR3 sequences, roughly 77% recorded once. This clonotype is labeled as large. The chain employs TRBV4-2 and TRBJ2-7, with 7 bases matching TRBD2. The clonotype originates from a man in his 60s with non-small cell lung cancer. The specimen sequenced was distant non-tumor lung tissue. CDR3 in amino acids: CASSQEGRAYEQYF. The CDR3 nucleotides are TGTGCCAGCAGCCAAGAAGGGAGGGCCTACGAGCAGTACTTC.